These 12 T cell receptor beta chains share one sample of origin, sequenced in a study of radiation and T cells in renal cell carcinoma. The data were produced by immunoSEQ multiplex PCR, yet TCRdb's version contains in-frame clones alone and is incomplete. This sample has about 150,000 clones, with more than 70% found just once. Time point meaning: baseline pretreatment blood. This sample's treatment: 15 Gy SBRT to primary tumor, nephrectomy 4 weeks later. This specimen consisted of blood, obtained from a patient whose treatment included radiotherapy and nephrectomy. These receptor sequences come from a woman aged 45-60 years with renal cell carcinoma.

The gene calls are TRBV4-1 and TRBJ1-4; 7 bases agree with TRBD1. This CDR3 region has 14 residues. Germline V gene sequence: CDR1 MGHRA, CDR2 YSYEKL. V lost 2 bases, J lost 3 bases, and 0 bases stayed unmatched. The DNA of the CDR3 is TGCGCCAGCAGCCAACAGGGGGCTAATGAAAAACTGTTTTTT. Amino acids: CASSQQGANEKLFF.

This CDR3 reads CASSLVGLDRYF. The CDR3 region has the DNA TGTGCCAGCAGCTTAGTGGGGCTCGACCGGTACTTC. The chain employs TRBV5-6 and TRBJ2-7, with D possibly TRBD1 on 5 matching bases. The CDR3 loop spans 12 amino acids. V was trimmed by 2 bases and J by 12 bases, leaving 15 bases between them. CDR1 is SGHDT and CDR2 is YYEEEE in the germline V gene.

The V gene is TRBV2, the J gene TRBJ1-5; no reliable D call. Germline CDR1 is SNHLY and CDR2 is FYNNEI. V lost 1 base to trimming and J lost 5 bases, with 6 bases between them. The length of the CDR3 is 13 residues. The DNA for the CDR3 is TGTGCCAGCAGTGAAGGAGGCGATCAGCCCCAGCATTTT. Its translation is CASSEGGDQPQHF.

This rearrangement joins TRBV6-6 to TRBJ1-1, with 7 bases identical to TRBD1. Unmatched junction bases numbered 11, after V lost 10 bases and J lost 3 bases. There are 14 residues in the CDR3. Germline CDR1 MNHNY, CDR2 SVGAGI (reference sequence). CDR3 sequence: CATSGQAEYTEAFF. The CDR3 DNA is TGTGCCACTTCAGGACAGGCGGAGTACACTGAAGCTTTCTTT.

V is TRBV11-1 and J is TRBJ2-3, with D unclear. CDR1 and CDR2 from the germline V gene are SGHAT and FQDESV (reference sequence). The CDR3 length is 13 residues. Trimming cost V 1 base and J 8 bases, with 10 bases left between them. The CDR3 coding sequence is TGTGCCAGCAGCTTAGGGCCACGCGGTACGCAGTATTTT. Its translation: CASSLGPRGTQYF.

This clone was observed a handful of times. The rearrangement joins TRBV7-2 to TRBJ1-4, with D possibly matching TRBD1 (6 bases). The CDR3 loop spans 14 amino acids. V was pared by 4 bases and J by 5 bases, with 11 bases between. Germline V gene data show CDR1 as SGHTA and CDR2 as FQGNSA. CDR3 protein: CASSSQGNNEKLFF. The CDR3 bases are TGTGCCAGCAGCTCACAGGGTAACAATGAAAAACTGTTTTTT.

This chain connects TRBV10-3 to TRBJ2-3, with a possible D match to TRBD2 (5 bases). Trimming stripped 3 bases from V and 4 bases from J, with 8 bases between. This CDR3 has 13 amino acids. From germline, CDR1 is ENHRY and CDR2 SYGVKD. The CDR3 sequence is CAISDGLADTQYF. The CDR3 DNA is TGTGCCATCAGTGATGGACTGGCAGATACGCAGTATTTT.

The V call is TRBV5-1, the J call TRBJ2-1; 7 bases match TRBD1. J gave up 2 bases and V 3 bases, and 14 bases lay outside the gene matches. The V gene's germline CDR1 is SGHRS and CDR2 YFSETQ. There are 18 residues in the CDR3. The CDR3 loop reads CASSSRSGTEFAYNEQFF. CDR3 bases: TGCGCCAGCAGCTCGCGGTCCGGGACAGAGTTCGCCTACAATGAGCAGTTCTTC.

The rearrangement uses TRBV6-1 and TRBJ1-5; D gene unclear. This CDR3 is built from 14 residues. Trimming left V 2 bases short and J 6 bases short, with 11 bases between. The germline CDR1 and CDR2 sequences are MNHNS and SASEGT. The CDR3 spells CASSERLGSQPQHF. CDR3 DNA: TGTGCCAGCAGTGAACGTTTGGGAAGTCAGCCCCAGCATTTT.

The chain links TRBV4-3 to TRBJ1-2; 7 nucleotides line up with TRBD1. Unmatched junction bases numbered 14, after V lost 0 bases and J lost 4 bases. This CDR3 has 18 residues. Looked up from germline, CDR1 is LGHNA and CDR2 is YSLEER. CDR3 region: CASSQDFRRDSPLYGYTF. The CDR3 nucleotides are TGCGCCAGCAGCCAAGATTTCCGCCGGGACAGCCCGCTCTATGGCTACACCTTC.

The chain carries TRBV29-1 and TRBJ1-6, with TRBD1 matching over 7 bases. V shed 7 bases, J shed 6 bases, and the junction held 9 bases outside the gene matches. This CDR3 has 14 amino acids. Germline CDR1 is SQVTM and CDR2 is ANQGSEA. This chain's CDR3 is CSGRGRWGNSPLHF. CDR3 in DNA: TGCAGCGGTAGGGGGCGTTGGGGTAATTCACCCCTCCACTTT.

This clone occurred once. The gene calls are TRBV19 and TRBJ1-6, with D hard to call. Germline CDR1 is LNHDA and CDR2 is SQIVND (reference sequence). The CDR3 runs to 14 residues. V lost 5 bases to trimming and J lost 9 bases, with 14 bases between them. CDR3 amino acids: CASSEQAMGSPLHF. In nucleotides, the CDR3 is TGTGCCAGTAGTGAGCAGGCTATGGGTTCACCCCTCCACTTT.